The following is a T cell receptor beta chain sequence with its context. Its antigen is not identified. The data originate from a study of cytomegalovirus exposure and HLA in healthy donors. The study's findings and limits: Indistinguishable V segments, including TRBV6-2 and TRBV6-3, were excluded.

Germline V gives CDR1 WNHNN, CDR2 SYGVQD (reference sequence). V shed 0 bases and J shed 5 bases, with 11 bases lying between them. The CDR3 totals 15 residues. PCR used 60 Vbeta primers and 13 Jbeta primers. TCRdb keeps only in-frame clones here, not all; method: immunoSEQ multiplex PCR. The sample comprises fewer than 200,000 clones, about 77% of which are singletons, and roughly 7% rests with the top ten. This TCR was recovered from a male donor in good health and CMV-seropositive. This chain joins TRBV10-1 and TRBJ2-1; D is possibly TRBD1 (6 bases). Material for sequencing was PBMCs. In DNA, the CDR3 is TGCGCCAGCAGTGAGTCCGGAGCAGGGGACAATGAGCAGTTCTTC. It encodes CASSESGAGDNEQFF.